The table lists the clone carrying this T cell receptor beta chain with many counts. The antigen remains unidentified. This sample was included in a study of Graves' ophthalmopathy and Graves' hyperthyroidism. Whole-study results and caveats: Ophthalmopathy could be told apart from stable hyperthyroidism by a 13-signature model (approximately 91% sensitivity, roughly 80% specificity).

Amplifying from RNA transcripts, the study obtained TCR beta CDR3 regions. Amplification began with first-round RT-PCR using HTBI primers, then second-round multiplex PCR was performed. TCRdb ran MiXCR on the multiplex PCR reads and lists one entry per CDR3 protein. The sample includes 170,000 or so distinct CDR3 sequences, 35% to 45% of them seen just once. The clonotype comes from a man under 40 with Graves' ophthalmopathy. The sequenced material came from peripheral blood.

The CDR3 loop reads CASSYILQGKRGGNTIYF. For the CDR3, the DNA is TGTGCCAGCAGTTACATCCTTCAGGGGAAAAGAGGTGGAAACACCATATATTTT. The chain is built from TRBV6-2 or TRBV6-3 and TRBJ1-3, with a possible D match to TRBD1 (6 bases). Trimming removed 2 bases at V and 3 bases at J, with 20 bases between. Germline V gene lookup returns CDR1 MNHEY and CDR2 SVGEGT. CDR3 length: 18 amino acids.